The T cell receptor beta chain described here comes from a study of cytomegalovirus exposure and HLA in healthy donors. Here immunoSEQ multiplex PCR was the method, and the copy in TCRdb shows in-frame clones only, minus some. Among some 160,000 clones listed, 88% were seen once. The germline V gene encodes CDR1 MNHEY and CDR2 SMNVEV (reference sequence). The CDR3 covers 13 residues. The germline V and J ends were trimmed by 10 bases and 3 bases, with 16 bases remaining between them. While the first cohort had fewer than 850 subjects, the donors belonged to the separate validation cohort of fewer than 150 subjects. Details on this clone: No antigen is known for it.

General study findings and limits: Reported results showed that the classifier diagnosed cytomegalovirus status with high specificity and sensitivity. According to the study, 160 or so TCR beta chains were cytomegalovirus-associated.

The chain recombines TRBV27 with TRBJ2-7, with a possible D match to TRBD2 (5 bases). The source is a man between 18 and 35 years old in good health and CMV-seronegative. The sample comprised PBMCs. DNA for the CDR3: TGTGCCACTTCAAGGCGGGTACTCTACGAGCAGTACTTC. Translated, it gives CATSRRVLYEQYF.